This note documents a single T cell receptor (beta chain) sequence. What antigen it recognizes has not been identified. Base quality data are lacking; no much larger clone is found one base away. The record originates from a study of Ad26.COV2.S vaccination and SARS-CoV-2 variants (dated by TCRdb to 2020 to 2022). Concerning the study at large: Sequencing of the TCRbeta repertoire served to evaluate the specificity and breadth of SARS-CoV-2-reactive T cell receptors following Ad26.COV2.S vaccination. The TCR-sequenced set comprised about 32 samples: some 20 Ad26.COV2.S vaccine recipients, 5 placebo recipients and 8 SARS-CoV-2 convalescent individuals. Overall study results and their limits: Substantial breadth of spike-specific CD8+ and CD4+ T cell responses was reported after vaccination. According to the authors, total T cell responses may have been underestimated by the TCR breadth and depth analyses. Spike-specific TCR breadth was higher in Ad26.COV2.S recipients than in placebo recipients (P = 0.0014). Vaccine and placebo recipients had similar non-spike TCR breadth, a finding consistent with the vaccine containing only spike.

V is reduced by 3 bases and J by 5 bases, leaving a spacing of 11 bases between them. The cysteine opens and the phenylalanine closes a CDR3 of 14 amino acids. Solely the CDR3 DNA is kept, with 42 bases framed from the first base. CDR1 and CDR2, looked up from the germline V gene, are SGHRS and YFSETQ. The sample's time point label is to be understood as: individuals recovered from natural SARS-CoV-2 infection. The immunoSEQ Assay was used to sequence TCRbeta CDR3 regions. After extraction, genomic DNA underwent amplification by bias-controlled multiplex PCR, followed by high-throughput sequencing. From the authors' description of their analysis: To quantify the absolute abundance of every unique TCRbeta CDR3 region, sequences were collapsed and filtered. T cell fraction was estimated by normalizing TCRbeta template counts to usable DNA, which was measured by amplifying reference genes present in all nucleated cells. Repertoire TCRs were annotated as SARS-CoV-2-specific by exact matching of V gene, CDR3 amino acid sequence and J gene to a known reactive TCR set. The reference SARS-CoV-2 TCR set was derived from MIRA and filtered for enrichment in COVID-19-positive ImmuneCODE repertoires, a step that removed public or cross-reactive TCRs. Using the MIRA antigens, annotated TCRs were further analysed by specific ORF or by position within an ORF. Breadth was defined as the number of annotated unique rearrangements divided by the total number of unique productive rearrangements, and depth was defined as the summed frequency of the annotated unique rearrangements. Two-sided Wilcoxon rank-sum tests were applied when comparing TCR breadth between groups. TCRdb holds this immuneACCESS table with in-frame rearrangements only. Some clones are missing; in checked studies, unresolved V genes explain under half, and the rest has no known cause. The D gene and trimming were derived from the DNA, and the V and J assignments and clone size from that table. The sample profile shows some 190,000 clones; around nine tenths of them were found once. 5.5% to 6% of the sample goes to the ten largest clones.

The sample in question was peripheral blood, obtained after recovery from COVID-19. The sequence derives from a human donor who had recovered from COVID-19. The receptor chain draws on TRBV5-1 and TRBJ2-2, and perhaps TRBD1 as D gene, on 6 matching bases. The nucleotide sequence reads TGCGCCAGCAGCTGGGGACATGGGACCGGGGAGCTGTTTTTT. Its amino acids are CASSWGHGTGELFF.